This T cell receptor (beta chain) derives from a study of blood T cells in healthy people across ages. As for the study in general: When template switching was applied, about one barcoded beta molecule was captured per two T cells.

This CDR3 is built from 16 residues. Together with a sample-barcoded 5' primer, a J-beta primer mix was included in a second PCR lasting roughly 6 to 12 cycles. TCRdb independently ran MiXCR on the 5' RACE reads; one entry per CDR3 protein. Counted here are approximately 810,000 distinct CDR3 sequences, less than 35% occurring once; the ten biggest clones make up 17%. This clonotype was observed a handful of times. The specimen was blood. The J gene is TRBJ2-7, the V gene TRBV21-1. TRBV21-1 is a pseudogene segment. The source of this sequence is an elderly woman in good health. DNA for the CDR3: TGTGCCAGCAGCAAAGTAGGACGTATTCCACCCTACGAGCAGTACTTC. Translation: CASSKVGRIPPYEQYF.